The 19 T cell receptor beta chains presented below share a single source sample, sequenced in a study of PD-1 blockade in classical Hodgkin lymphoma. Each and every patient relapsed after autologous stem cell transplantation, and patients got differing brentuximab vedotin exposure. Assay used: immunoSEQ multiplex PCR; TCRdb lists only in-frame clones, some missing. The sample lists about 46,000 clones, around 81% seen once, with approximately 21% in the top ten. The source material was peripheral blood mononuclear cells (PBMCs), sampled before the second cycle of nivolumab. Receptors were obtained from a human donor with classical Hodgkin lymphoma.

About this clone itself: The identical CDR3 is also encoded by other nucleotide sequences in the sample. This chain connects TRBV11-2 to TRBJ1-4, with a possible D match to TRBD1 (5 bases). The V end was cut by 0 bases, the J end by 8 bases, with 10 bases between. The CDR3 consists of 14 residues. Germline V gives CDR1 SGHAT, CDR2 FQNNGV. In DNA, the CDR3 is TGTGCCAGCAGCTTAGACAGGGTGGGGGAAAAACTGTTTTTT. This codes for CASSLDRVGEKLFF.

The chain links TRBV15 to TRBJ1-1, with TRBD1 identical over 10 bases. Germline V gene lookup returns CDR1 LNHNV and CDR2 YYDKDF (reference sequence). The junction had 4 bases not matched to a gene; V was cut back by 5 bases and J by 1 base. The CDR3 covers 15 residues. DNA for the CDR3: TGTGCCACCAGCGTAGGGACAGGGGCGAACACTGAAGCTTTCTTT. This gives the protein CATSVGTGANTEAFF.

The V and J genes are TRBV5-1 and TRBJ2-5, with 9 bases identical to TRBD2. Germline loops: CDR1 SGHRS, CDR2 YFSETQ. CDR3 length: 17 residues. J gave up 4 bases and V 0 bases, and 10 bases lay outside the gene matches. The CDR3 sequence is CASSLAGQGAGGETQYF. CDR3 coding DNA: TGCGCCAGCAGCTTGGCGGGTCAGGGAGCGGGAGGAGAGACCCAGTACTTC. The full variable domain, its missing parts supplied by reference TRBV5-1 and TRBJ2-5, is KAGVTQTPRYLIKTRGQQVTLSCSPISGHRSVSWYQQTPGQGLQFLFEYFSETQRNKGNFPGRFSGRQFSNSRSEMNVSTLELGDSALYLCASSLAGQGAGGETQYFGPGTRLLVL.

The chain is built from TRBV5-5 and TRBJ1-2; D possibly corresponds to TRBD1 (6 bases). The V end lost 1 base, the J end lost 3 bases, and 10 bases lay between the germline ends. The CDR3 covers 14 residues. Germline CDR1 SGHKS, CDR2 YYEKEE (reference sequence). The CDR3 region is CASSLTGTDYGYTF. CDR3 coding DNA: TGTGCCAGCAGCTTGACAGGGACGGACTATGGCTACACCTTC.

This clone counts as medium-sized. CDR3 bases: TGCGCCAGCAGCCAAGATGGGGGTAGCAGGGGATACACAGATACGCAGTATTTT. Translated: CASSQDGGSRGYTDTQYF. This chain links TRBV4-3 with TRBJ2-3; tentative D call: TRBD1 (6 bases). The CDR3 has 18 amino acids. Germline V gene lookup returns CDR1 LGHNA and CDR2 YSLEER. The V end lost 0 bases, the J end lost 2 bases, and 18 bases lay between the germline ends.

The chain links TRBV7-2 to TRBJ2-1; tentative D call: TRBD2 (6 bases). Trimming took 0 bases from V and 6 from J, leaving 12 bases between them. The CDR3 contains 15 residues. Germline V CDR1 and CDR2: SGHTA, FQGNSA. The CDR3, as DNA: TGTGCCAGCAGCTTAGCGGAATGGACTACCAATGAGCAGTTCTTC. Translating gives CASSLAEWTTNEQFF.

This clone was observed a few times. The chain links TRBV19 to TRBJ2-7, with 7 positions matching TRBD1. V shed 1 base, J shed 2 bases, and the junction held 8 bases outside the gene matches. Germline CDR1 is LNHDA and CDR2 is SQIVND (reference sequence). There are 16 residues in the CDR3. CDR3 DNA sequence: TGTGCCAGTAGTATAGCCCTCGGGACAGCTACCTACGAGCAGTACTTC. Translated: CASSIALGTATYEQYF.

The rearrangement uses TRBV9 and TRBJ2-3; no clear D gene. CDR1 and CDR2 from the germline V gene are SGDLS and YYNGEE. This CDR3 region has 11 residues. Trimming cost V 2 bases and J 5 bases, with 3 bases left between them. CDR3 amino acids: CASSVGDTQYF. Written as DNA, the CDR3 is TGTGCCAGCAGCGTGGGAGATACGCAGTATTTT.

The V call is TRBV13, the J call TRBJ1-2, with a tentative D call TRBD1 (5 bases). Germline V gene sequence: CDR1 PRHDT, CDR2 FYEKMQ (reference sequence). The CDR3 consists of 14 residues. The V end was cut by 6 bases, the J end by 2 bases, with 13 bases between. In nucleotides, the CDR3 is TGTGCCAGCAGACGTTCGACAGTCAACTATGGCTACACCTTC. Residues: CASRRSTVNYGYTF.

The chain recombines TRBV10-1 with TRBJ2-2; D may be TRBD1 or TRBD2 (5 bases each). Germline V gene lookup returns CDR1 WNHNN and CDR2 SYGVQD (reference sequence). This CDR3 contains 15 residues. Trimming pared 5 bases from V and 1 base from J, leaving 11 bases between. CDR3 nucleotides: TGCGCCAGCAGTCCCGGGACGGGGAACACCGGGGAGCTGTTTTTT. This codes for CASSPGTGNTGELFF.

This sequence joins TRBV4-3 and TRBJ1-1; no definite D call. CDR3 size: 15 residues. With 1 base removed from V and 1 base from J, the gap between germline ends came to 10 bases. Germline values: CDR1 LGHNA, CDR2 YSLEER. CDR3 in amino acids: CASSQGGVANTEAFF. CDR3 nucleotides: TGCGCCAGCAGCCAAGGTGGTGTAGCGAACACTGAAGCTTTCTTT.

This clone appeared once. The V gene is TRBV7-8, the J gene TRBJ2-1; D ambiguous. Germline V lookup: CDR1 SGHVS, CDR2 FQNEAQ. Trimming removed 1 base at V and 10 bases at J, with 8 bases between. The CDR3 contains 12 residues. The DNA for the CDR3 is TGTGCCAGCAGCTTAGTGCACCTGGAGCAGTTCTTC. Translation: CASSLVHLEQFF.

This chain links TRBV19 with TRBJ2-5; 7 bases match TRBD1. Germline CDR1 is LNHDA and CDR2 is SQIVND (reference sequence). The CDR3 consists of 14 residues. V was pared by 5 bases and J by 2 bases, with 5 bases of the junction left unmatched. CDR3 sequence: CASSPTGRQETQYF. DNA for the CDR3: TGTGCCAGTAGTCCGACAGGGCGTCAAGAGACCCAGTACTTC.

The chain combines TRBV30 with TRBJ2-3; TRBD2 matches 7 bases. The CDR3 length is 15 residues. Germline CDR1 GTSNPN, CDR2 SVGIG (reference sequence). J gave up 0 bases and V 8 bases, and 11 bases lay outside the gene matches. The CDR3 sequence: CALAWASGSTDTQYF. The CDR3, as DNA: TGTGCCCTGGCTTGGGCTAGCGGCAGCACAGATACGCAGTATTTT.

V is TRBV27 and J is TRBJ1-2; 9 bases match TRBD1. Germline V CDR1 and CDR2: MNHEY, SMNVEV (reference sequence). J lost 8 bases, V lost 5 bases, and 9 bases had no gene match. CDR3 size: 14 residues. The CDR3 DNA reads TGTGCCAGCAGTCCGCCGGGACAGGGATTCGGCTACACCTTC. Its translation: CASSPPGQGFGYTF.

This CDR3 is CASSLDTNQPQHF. The CDR3 bases are TGTGCCAGCAGCTTGGATACCAATCAGCCCCAGCATTTT. This chain uses TRBV5-4 with TRBJ1-5; no firm D call. The length of the CDR3 is 13 residues. V lost 0 bases and J lost 3, with 4 bases in between. Germline V CDR1 and CDR2: SGHNT, YYREEE (reference sequence).

This chain joins TRBV5-1 and TRBJ2-6, with 7 bases lining up with TRBD1. This CDR3 is 17 amino acids long. Germline V lookup: CDR1 SGHRS, CDR2 YFSETQ. Trimming took 1 base from V and 0 from J; bases not matched to a gene: 4. The CDR3 reads CASSLYGQDSGANVLTF. The CDR3 region has the DNA TGCGCCAGCAGCTTGTATGGACAGGACTCTGGGGCCAACGTCCTGACTTTC. Using reference TRBV5-1 and TRBJ2-6 for the parts outside the CDR3, the full variable domain is KAGVTQTPRYLIKTRGQQVTLSCSPISGHRSVSWYQQTPGQGLQFLFEYFSETQRNKGNFPGRFSGRQFSNSRSEMNVSTLELGDSALYLCASSLYGQDSGANVLTFGAGSRLTVL.

The chain employs TRBV7-8 and TRBJ2-7; tentative D call: TRBD2 (6 bases). CDR3 length: 14 residues. The germline V gene encodes CDR1 SGHVS and CDR2 FQNEAQ. Trimming removed 2 bases from V and 3 bases from J, with 11 bases in between. CDR3 protein: CASSLYGTYYEQYF. In nucleotides, the CDR3 is TGTGCCAGCAGCTTATATGGGACTTACTACGAGCAGTACTTC.

This clone turned up a few times. The CDR3 DNA follows: TGTGCCAGCAGTTTCGTTGGCGTCTACGAGCAGTACTTC. Protein sequence: CASSFVGVYEQYF. The chain carries TRBV28 and TRBJ2-7; no clear D. Germline loops: CDR1 MDHEN, CDR2 SYDVKM. With 3 bases removed from V and 3 bases from J, the gap between germline ends came to 9 bases. This CDR3 region has 13 residues. Based on the CDR3 plus reference TRBV28 and TRBJ2-7, the full variable domain is DVKVTQSSRYLVKRTGEKVFLECVQDMDHENMFWYRQDPGLGLRLIYFSYDVKMKEKGDIPEGYSVSREKKERFSLILESASTNQTSMYLCASSFVGVYEQYFGPGTRLTVT.